The present T cell receptor beta chain was sequenced within a study of cytomegalovirus exposure and HLA in healthy donors. Primers included in the PCR were 60 Vbeta and 13 Jbeta primers. Method: immunoSEQ multiplex PCR; TCRdb's copy keeps in-frame clones and lacks some. The table records around 100,000 clones, 55% to 65% of them present only once. The sequence derives from a young man in good health and CMV-seropositive. The sequencing input was PBMCs.

For the CDR3, the DNA is TGTGCCAGCAGTGAAGCTCGCGGGGGGTCGATTGATACGCAGTATTTT. This translates into CASSEARGGSIDTQYF. The V call is TRBV2, the J call TRBJ2-3, with 8 bases fitting TRBD2. The length of the CDR3 is 16 residues. The germline V gene encodes CDR1 SNHLY and CDR2 FYNNEI. Trimming removed 0 bases from V and 6 bases from J; junction bases left unmatched: 8. Full variable domain (rest looked up from reference TRBV2 and TRBJ2-3): EPEVTQTPSHQVTQMGQEVILRCVPISNHLYFYWYRQILGQKVEFLVSFYNNEISEKSEIFDDQFSVERPDGSNFTLKIRSTKLEDSAMYFCASSEARGGSIDTQYFGPGTRLTVL.